The 15 T cell receptor beta chains reported below all come from one sample, sequenced in a study of cytomegalovirus exposure and HLA in healthy donors. It was with 60 Vbeta and 13 Jbeta primers that the PCR ran. Profiling relied on immunoSEQ multiplex PCR, and the TCRdb table lists in-frame clones only, not all of them. The table lists approximately 210,000 clones, 81% of them singletons. Sequenced: PBMCs. These receptors were collected from a young man in good health and CMV-seronegative.

The chain is built from TRBV7-8 and TRBJ1-3; D is possibly TRBD1 (6 bases). This CDR3 comprises 16 residues. Germline CDR1 SGHVS, CDR2 FQNEAQ. Trimming left V 4 bases short and J 0 bases short, with 13 bases between. The CDR3 region is CASSSTGLYSGNTIYF. The CDR3 region has the DNA TGTGCCAGCAGCTCTACAGGGCTGTACTCTGGAAACACCATATATTTT.

The gene calls are TRBV4-3 and TRBJ2-1; 8 bases agree with TRBD1. The CDR3 is made up of 17 amino acids. The V and J ends lost 4 bases and 10 bases, in that order; junction bases with no gene match: 18. CDR1 is LGHNA, CDR2 YSLEER, per germline. The CDR3 reads CASSLQIPRGLPDEQFF. The CDR3 bases are TGCGCCAGCAGCCTCCAGATTCCCAGGGGGCTCCCGGACGAGCAGTTCTTC.

This chain's CDR3 is CASKAGVSGNTIYF. DNA for the CDR3: TGTGCCAGCAAGGCAGGGGTATCTGGAAACACCATATATTTT. The V call is TRBV9, the J call TRBJ1-3, with a tentative D call TRBD1 (6 bases). CDR1 and CDR2 (germline): SGDLS, YYNGEE. Trimming left V 6 bases short and J 1 base short, with 11 bases between. CDR3 length equals 14 residues.

The J gene is TRBJ1-4, the V gene TRBV29-1; D uncertain. Trimming pared 4 bases from V and 2 bases from J, leaving 11 bases between. Germline V CDR1 and CDR2: SQVTM, ANQGSEA. The CDR3 totals 14 residues. The CDR3 protein is CSVGRDGTNEKLFF. Here the CDR3 DNA reads TGCAGCGTTGGGAGGGATGGGACTAATGAAAAACTGTTTTTT.

V gene TRBV7-9 combines with J gene TRBJ2-5; D remains unclear. The length of the CDR3 is 11 residues. Germline V CDR1 and CDR2: SEHNR, FQNEAQ (reference sequence). V was pared by 3 bases and J by 5 bases, with 4 bases between. CDR3 loop: CASSFGETQYF. CDR3 nucleotide sequence: TGTGCCAGCAGCTTCGGTGAGACCCAGTACTTC.

This clone was recorded once. The V gene is TRBV11-3, the J gene TRBJ2-7; TRBD2 agrees at 10 bases. The length of the CDR3 is 13 residues. Germline loops: CDR1 SGHNT, CDR2 YENEEA. The junction had 0 bases not matched to a gene; V was cut back by 1 base and J by 6 bases. The DNA of the CDR3 is TGTGCCAGCAGCTTAGTAGCGGGAGGCGAGCAGTACTTC. It specifies CASSLVAGGEQYF.

The CDR3 region is CATSSQAGGDTQYF. CDR3 coding DNA: TGTGCCACCAGCAGTCAAGCGGGAGGGGATACGCAGTATTTT. The rearrangement links TRBV15 to TRBJ2-3; 10 nucleotides agree with TRBD2. The V gene end was trimmed by 3 bases and the J gene end by 6 bases; junction bases not matched to a gene: 3. The CDR3 covers 14 residues. The germline gives CDR1 LNHNV, CDR2 YYDKDF (reference sequence).

This sequence joins TRBV2 and TRBJ2-7; 11 nucleotides match TRBD2. The CDR3 totals 16 residues. Trimming at V came to 2 bases and at J to 6 bases, leaving 9 bases not matched to a gene. Germline V lookup: CDR1 SNHLY, CDR2 FYNNEI. The CDR3 DNA sequence: TGTGCCAGCAGTGAATACGAGACTAGCGGGAAAGCCGAGCAGTACTTC. Translating it yields CASSEYETSGKAEQYF.

The rearrangement links TRBV27 to TRBJ2-5; 8 positions match TRBD1. The tail of the sequence fits TRBJ2-7 better, so the J call may be wrong. This CDR3 has 13 residues. In germline, CDR1 is MNHEY, CDR2 SMNVEV (reference sequence). The CDR3 sequence is CASSTGAAYEQYF. CDR3 sequence (DNA): TGTGCCAGCTCGACAGGGGCCGCCTACGAGCAGTACTTC.

The chain has TRBV5-6 and TRBJ1-2; D perhaps matches TRBD1 (6 bases). The germline V gene encodes CDR1 SGHDT and CDR2 YYEEEE. This CDR3 comprises 13 residues. V gave up 5 bases and J gave up 8 bases, with 16 bases separating them. This chain's CDR3 is CASSRTAGGGYTF. CDR3 in DNA: TGTGCCAGCAGTCGGACAGCCGGTGGGGGCTACACCTTC.

The chain links TRBV7-9 to TRBJ2-2; D is possibly TRBD2 (5 bases). Germline-derived CDR1 and CDR2 are SEHNR and FQNEAQ (reference sequence). With 1 base removed from V and 5 bases from J, the gap between germline ends came to 11 bases. The CDR3 has 15 residues. CDR3 sequence reads: CASSLVSGLTGELFF. The CDR3 nucleotides are TGTGCCAGCAGCTTAGTATCGGGGTTAACCGGGGAGCTGTTTTTT. Looking up the rest from reference TRBV7-9 and TRBJ2-2 gives the full variable domain: DTGVSQNPRHKITKRGQNVTFRCDPISEHNRLYWYRQTLGQGPEFLTYFQNEAQLEKSRLLSDRFSAERPKGSFSTLEIQRTEQGDSAMYLCASSLVSGLTGELFFGEGSRLTVL.

The chain recombines TRBV7-8 with TRBJ1-2, with 7 bases identical to TRBD1. After removal of 3 bases from V and 4 bases from J, the junction contained 8 bases not matched to a gene. Germline CDR1 SGHVS, CDR2 FQNEAQ. The CDR3 sequence is 15 residues long. CDR3 residues: CASSFRQGSSYGYTF. The CDR3 DNA is TGTGCCAGCAGCTTTAGACAGGGATCTTCCTATGGCTACACCTTC.

J is TRBJ1-5 and V is TRBV6-1; D possibly corresponds to TRBD1 (5 bases). CDR1 MNHNS and CDR2 SASEGT come from the germline V gene. Trimming pared 2 bases from V and 5 bases from J, leaving 13 bases between. There are 15 residues in the CDR3. CDR3 bases: TGTGCCAGCAGTGAACAGGGTCGGGTCGATCAGCCCCAGCATTTT. Protein product: CASSEQGRVDQPQHF.

This chain uses TRBV7-8 with TRBJ1-4; 7 bases fit TRBD1. CDR3 length equals 19 residues. Per the germline V gene, CDR1 is SGHVS and CDR2 is FQNEAQ. V was clipped by 2 bases and J by 8 bases; unmatched bases: 20. CDR3 amino acids: CASSLLLLGGQTEREKLFF. The CDR3 region has the DNA TGTGCCAGCAGCTTACTGTTGCTGGGGGGACAGACGGAGAGGGAAAAACTGTTTTTT.

This rearrangement joins TRBV10-3 to TRBJ2-1, with TRBD2 identical over 7 bases. Germline values: CDR1 ENHRY, CDR2 SYGVKD. The junction had 7 bases not matched to a gene; V was cut back by 3 bases and J by 2 bases. The CDR3 is 16 residues long. CDR3 bases: TGTGCCATCAGTGAACAAGGGAGGGGTACCTACAATGAGCAGTTCTTC. It encodes CAISEQGRGTYNEQFF.